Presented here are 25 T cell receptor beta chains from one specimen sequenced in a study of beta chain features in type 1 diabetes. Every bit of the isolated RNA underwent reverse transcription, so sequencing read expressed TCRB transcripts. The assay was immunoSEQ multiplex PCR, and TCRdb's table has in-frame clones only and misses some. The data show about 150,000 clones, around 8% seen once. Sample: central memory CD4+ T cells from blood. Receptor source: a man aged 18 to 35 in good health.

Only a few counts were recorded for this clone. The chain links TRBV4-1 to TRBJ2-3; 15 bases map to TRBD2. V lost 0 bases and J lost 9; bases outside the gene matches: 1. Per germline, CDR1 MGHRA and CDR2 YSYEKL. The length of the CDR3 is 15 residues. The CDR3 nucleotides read TGCGCCAGCAGCCAAGAGGGACTAGCGGGAGGAACGCAGTATTTT. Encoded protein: CASSQEGLAGGTQYF.

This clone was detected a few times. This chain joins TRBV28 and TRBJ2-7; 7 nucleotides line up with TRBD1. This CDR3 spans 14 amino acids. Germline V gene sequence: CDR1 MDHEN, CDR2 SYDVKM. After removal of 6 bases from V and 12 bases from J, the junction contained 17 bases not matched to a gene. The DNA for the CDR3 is TGTGCCAGCAGACGCGTGACAGGGACCCCCCCGGGGTACTTC. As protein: CASRRVTGTPPGYF.

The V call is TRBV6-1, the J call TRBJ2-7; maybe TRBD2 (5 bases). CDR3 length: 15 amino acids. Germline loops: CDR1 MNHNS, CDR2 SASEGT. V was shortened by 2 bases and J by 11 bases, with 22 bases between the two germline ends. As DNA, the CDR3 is TGTGCCAGCAGTGAATACGAAGGGCGGGCGGGTGGAGAGTACTTC. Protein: CASSEYEGRAGGEYF.

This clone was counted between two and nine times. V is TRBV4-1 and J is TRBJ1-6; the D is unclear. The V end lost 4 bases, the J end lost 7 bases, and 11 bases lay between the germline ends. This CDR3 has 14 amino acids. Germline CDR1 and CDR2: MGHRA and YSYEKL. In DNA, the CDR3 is TGCGCCAGCAGCCGGGCAGGCGAAAATTCACCCCTCCACTTT. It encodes CASSRAGENSPLHF.

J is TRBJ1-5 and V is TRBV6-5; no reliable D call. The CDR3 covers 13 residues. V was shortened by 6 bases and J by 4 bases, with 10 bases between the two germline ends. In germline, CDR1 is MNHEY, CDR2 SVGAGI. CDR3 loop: CASSLNRNQPQHF. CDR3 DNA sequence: TGTGCCAGCAGCCTCAACAGAAATCAGCCCCAGCATTTT.

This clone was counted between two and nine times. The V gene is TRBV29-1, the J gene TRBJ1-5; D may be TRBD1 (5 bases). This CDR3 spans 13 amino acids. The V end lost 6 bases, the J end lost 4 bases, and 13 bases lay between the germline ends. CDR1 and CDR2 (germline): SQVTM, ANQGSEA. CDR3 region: CSVAGELNQPQHF. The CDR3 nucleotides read TGCAGCGTAGCGGGGGAATTGAATCAGCCCCAGCATTTT.

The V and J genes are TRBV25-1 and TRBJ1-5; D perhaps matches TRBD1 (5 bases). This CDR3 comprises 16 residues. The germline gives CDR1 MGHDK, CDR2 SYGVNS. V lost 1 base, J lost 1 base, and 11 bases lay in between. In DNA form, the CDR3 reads TGTGCCAGCAGTGAATCGGGGGGTGGGAGCAATCAGCCCCAGCATTTT. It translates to CASSESGGGSNQPQHF.

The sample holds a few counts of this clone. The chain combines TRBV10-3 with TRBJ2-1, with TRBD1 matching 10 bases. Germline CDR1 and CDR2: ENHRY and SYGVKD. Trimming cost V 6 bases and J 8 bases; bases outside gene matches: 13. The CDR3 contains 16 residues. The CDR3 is CAIREGQGRSKDEQFF. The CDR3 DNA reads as TGTGCCATCAGGGAGGGACAGGGGCGGAGTAAGGATGAGCAGTTCTTC.

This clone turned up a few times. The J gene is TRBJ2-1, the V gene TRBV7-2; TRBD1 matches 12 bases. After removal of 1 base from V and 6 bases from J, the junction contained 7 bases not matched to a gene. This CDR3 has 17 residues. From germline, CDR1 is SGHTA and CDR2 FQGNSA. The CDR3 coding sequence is TGTGCCAGCAGCTTAGTTTCCGGGACAGGGGGCTCCAATGAGCAGTTCTTC. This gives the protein CASSLVSGTGGSNEQFF.

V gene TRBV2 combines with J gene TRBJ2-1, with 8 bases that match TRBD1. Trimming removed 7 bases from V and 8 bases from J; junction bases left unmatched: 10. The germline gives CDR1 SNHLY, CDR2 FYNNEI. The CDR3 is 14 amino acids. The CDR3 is CASNGQGGFDEQFF. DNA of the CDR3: TGTGCCAGCAATGGACAGGGTGGGTTCGATGAGCAGTTCTTC. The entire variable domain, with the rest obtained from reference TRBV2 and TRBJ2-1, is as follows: EPEVTQTPSHQVTQMGQEVILRCVPISNHLYFYWYRQILGQKVEFLVSFYNNEISEKSEIFDDQFSVERPDGSNFTLKIRSTKLEDSAMYFCASNGQGGFDEQFFGPGTRLTVL.

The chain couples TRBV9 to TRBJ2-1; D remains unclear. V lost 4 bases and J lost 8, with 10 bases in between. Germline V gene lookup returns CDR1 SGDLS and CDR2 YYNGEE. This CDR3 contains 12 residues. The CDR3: CASSQRVDEQFF. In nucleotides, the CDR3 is TGTGCCAGCAGCCAACGCGTCGATGAGCAGTTCTTC.

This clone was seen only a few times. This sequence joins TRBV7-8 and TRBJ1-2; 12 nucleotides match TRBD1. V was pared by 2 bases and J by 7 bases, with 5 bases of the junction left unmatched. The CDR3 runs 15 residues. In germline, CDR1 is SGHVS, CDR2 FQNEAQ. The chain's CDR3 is CASSLSGTGGIGYTF. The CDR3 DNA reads TGTGCCAGCAGCTTATCCGGGACAGGGGGCATTGGCTACACCTTC.

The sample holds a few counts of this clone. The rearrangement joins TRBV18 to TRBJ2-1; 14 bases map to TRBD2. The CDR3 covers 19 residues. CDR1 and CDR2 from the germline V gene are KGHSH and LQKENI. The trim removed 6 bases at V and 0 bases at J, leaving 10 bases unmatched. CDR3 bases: TGTGCCAGCTCTCCGGGACTAGCGGGGGTGATGAGCTCCTACAATGAGCAGTTCTTC. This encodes CASSPGLAGVMSSYNEQFF.

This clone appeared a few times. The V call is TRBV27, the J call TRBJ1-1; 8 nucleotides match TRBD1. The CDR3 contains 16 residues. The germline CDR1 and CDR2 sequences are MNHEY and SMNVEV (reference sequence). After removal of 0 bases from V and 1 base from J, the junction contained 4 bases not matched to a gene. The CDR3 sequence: CASSLSFQGANTEAFF. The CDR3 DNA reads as TGTGCCAGCAGTTTATCGTTCCAGGGGGCGAACACTGAAGCTTTCTTT.

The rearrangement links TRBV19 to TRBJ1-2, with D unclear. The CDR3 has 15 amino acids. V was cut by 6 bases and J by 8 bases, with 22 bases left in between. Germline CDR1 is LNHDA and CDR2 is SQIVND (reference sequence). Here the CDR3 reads CASRMDWQKRSGYTF. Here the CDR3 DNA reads TGTGCCAGTAGAATGGACTGGCAGAAGCGTTCGGGCTACACCTTC.

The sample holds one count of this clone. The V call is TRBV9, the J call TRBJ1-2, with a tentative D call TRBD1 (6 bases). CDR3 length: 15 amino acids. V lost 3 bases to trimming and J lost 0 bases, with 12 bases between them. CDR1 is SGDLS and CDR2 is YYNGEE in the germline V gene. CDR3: CASSAGTSTNYGYTF. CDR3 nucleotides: TGTGCCAGCAGCGCAGGGACATCAACTAACTATGGCTACACCTTC.

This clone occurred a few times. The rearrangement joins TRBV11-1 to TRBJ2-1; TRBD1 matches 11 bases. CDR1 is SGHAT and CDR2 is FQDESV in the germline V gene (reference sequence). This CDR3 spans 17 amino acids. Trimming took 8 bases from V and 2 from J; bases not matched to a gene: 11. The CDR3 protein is CASAFRDRGGTYNEQFF. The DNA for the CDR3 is TGTGCCAGCGCCTTTCGGGACAGGGGGGGAACCTACAATGAGCAGTTCTTC.

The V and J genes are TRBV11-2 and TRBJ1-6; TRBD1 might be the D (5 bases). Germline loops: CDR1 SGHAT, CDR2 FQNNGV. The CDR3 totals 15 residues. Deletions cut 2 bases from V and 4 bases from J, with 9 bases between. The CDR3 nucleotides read TGTGCCAGCAGCTTAAACGGGGGGTATAATTCACCCCTCCACTTT. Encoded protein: CASSLNGGYNSPLHF. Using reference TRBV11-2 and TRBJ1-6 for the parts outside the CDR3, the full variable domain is EAGVAQSPRYKIIEKRQSVAFWCNPISGHATLYWYQQILGQGPKLLIQFQNNGVVDDSQLPKDRFSAERLKGVDSTLKIQPAKLEDSAVYLCASSLNGGYNSPLHFGNGTRLTVT.

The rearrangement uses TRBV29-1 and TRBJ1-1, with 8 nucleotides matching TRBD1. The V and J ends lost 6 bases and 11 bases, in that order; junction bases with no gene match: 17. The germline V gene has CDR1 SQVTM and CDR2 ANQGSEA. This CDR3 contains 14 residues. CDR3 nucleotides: TGCAGCGTAGGACAGGGAACAACCCGATTCGGGGCTTTCTTT. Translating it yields CSVGQGTTRFGAFF.

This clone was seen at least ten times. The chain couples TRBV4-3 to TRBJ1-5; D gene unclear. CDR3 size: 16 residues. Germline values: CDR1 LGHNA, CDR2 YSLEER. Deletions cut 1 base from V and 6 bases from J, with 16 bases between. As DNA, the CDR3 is TGCGCCAGCAGCCAAGGCTATCGGGAGTGGGGTCAGCCCCAGCATTTT. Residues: CASSQGYREWGQPQHF.

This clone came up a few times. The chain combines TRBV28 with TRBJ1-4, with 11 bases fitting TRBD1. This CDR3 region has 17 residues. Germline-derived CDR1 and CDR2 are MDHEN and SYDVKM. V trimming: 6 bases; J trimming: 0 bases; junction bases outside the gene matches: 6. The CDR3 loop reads CASRNPGQGATNEKLFF. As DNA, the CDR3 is TGTGCCAGCAGGAACCCGGGACAGGGGGCAACTAATGAAAAACTGTTTTTT.

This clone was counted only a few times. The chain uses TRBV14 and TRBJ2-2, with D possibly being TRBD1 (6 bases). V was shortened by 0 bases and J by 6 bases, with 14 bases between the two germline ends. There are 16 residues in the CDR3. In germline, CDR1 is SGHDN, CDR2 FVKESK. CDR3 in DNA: TGTGCCAGCAGCCAAGATCGGACAGAAGCCCCCGGGGAGCTGTTTTTT. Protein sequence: CASSQDRTEAPGELFF.

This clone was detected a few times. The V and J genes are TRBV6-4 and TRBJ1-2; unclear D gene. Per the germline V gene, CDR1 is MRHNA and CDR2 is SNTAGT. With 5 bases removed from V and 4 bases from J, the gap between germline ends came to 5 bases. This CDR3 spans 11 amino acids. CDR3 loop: CASSSLYGYTF. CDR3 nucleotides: TGTGCCAGCAGTTCCCTCTATGGCTACACCTTC.

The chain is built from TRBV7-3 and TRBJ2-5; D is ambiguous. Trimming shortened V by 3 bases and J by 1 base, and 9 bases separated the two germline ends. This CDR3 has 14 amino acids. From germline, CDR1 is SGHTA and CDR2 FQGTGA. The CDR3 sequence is CASSFGGSQETQYF. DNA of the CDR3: TGTGCCAGCAGCTTTGGCGGCAGCCAAGAGACCCAGTACTTC.

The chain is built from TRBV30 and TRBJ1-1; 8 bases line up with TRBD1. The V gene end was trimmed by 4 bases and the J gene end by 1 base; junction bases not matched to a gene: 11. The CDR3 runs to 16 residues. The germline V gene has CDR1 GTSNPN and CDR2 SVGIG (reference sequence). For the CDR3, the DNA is TGTGCCTGGACCCTAAGCTCAGGGGGCGGGAACACTGAAGCTTTCTTT. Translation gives CAWTLSSGGGNTEAFF.